One sample yielded the 2 T cell receptor beta chains listed below, sequenced in a study of cytomegalovirus exposure and HLA in healthy donors. The PCR had 60 Vbeta and 13 Jbeta primers. Generated by immunoSEQ multiplex PCR, the TCRdb table keeps only in-frame clones and is missing some. Among more than 95,000 clones listed, 76% were seen once. The sequenced material came from PBMCs. These receptors were collected from a woman between 18 and 30 years old in good health and CMV-seropositive.

The gene calls are TRBV11-2 and TRBJ2-5; the D is unclear. Looked up from germline, CDR1 is SGHAT and CDR2 is FQNNGV. V dropped 8 bases and J dropped 7 bases, with 17 bases sitting between them. CDR3 length: 13 residues. The CDR3 sequence is CASGLQWSGTQYF. CDR3 DNA sequence: TGTGCCAGCGGATTACAGTGGTCCGGGACCCAGTACTTC. Filled out from reference TRBV11-2 and TRBJ2-5, the complete variable domain reads EAGVAQSPRYKIIEKRQSVAFWCNPISGHATLYWYQQILGQGPKLLIQFQNNGVVDDSQLPKDRFSAERLKGVDSTLKIQPAKLEDSAVYLCASGLQWSGTQYFGPGTRLLVL.

The rearrangement joins TRBV9 to TRBJ1-2; maybe TRBD1 (6 bases). The CDR3 extends over 14 amino acids. V dropped 0 bases and J dropped 4 bases, with 10 bases sitting between them. CDR1 is SGDLS and CDR2 is YYNGEE in the germline V gene. The CDR3 sequence: CASSVGSGVYGYTF. DNA of the CDR3: TGTGCCAGCAGCGTAGGGTCAGGGGTCTATGGCTACACCTTC. The full variable domain, rest sourced from reference TRBV9 and TRBJ1-2, is DSGVTQTPKHLITATGQRVTLRCSPRSGDLSVYWYQQSLDQGLQFLIQYYNGEERAKGNILERFSAQQFPDLHSELNLSSLELGDSALYFCASSVGSGVYGYTFGSGTRLTVV.